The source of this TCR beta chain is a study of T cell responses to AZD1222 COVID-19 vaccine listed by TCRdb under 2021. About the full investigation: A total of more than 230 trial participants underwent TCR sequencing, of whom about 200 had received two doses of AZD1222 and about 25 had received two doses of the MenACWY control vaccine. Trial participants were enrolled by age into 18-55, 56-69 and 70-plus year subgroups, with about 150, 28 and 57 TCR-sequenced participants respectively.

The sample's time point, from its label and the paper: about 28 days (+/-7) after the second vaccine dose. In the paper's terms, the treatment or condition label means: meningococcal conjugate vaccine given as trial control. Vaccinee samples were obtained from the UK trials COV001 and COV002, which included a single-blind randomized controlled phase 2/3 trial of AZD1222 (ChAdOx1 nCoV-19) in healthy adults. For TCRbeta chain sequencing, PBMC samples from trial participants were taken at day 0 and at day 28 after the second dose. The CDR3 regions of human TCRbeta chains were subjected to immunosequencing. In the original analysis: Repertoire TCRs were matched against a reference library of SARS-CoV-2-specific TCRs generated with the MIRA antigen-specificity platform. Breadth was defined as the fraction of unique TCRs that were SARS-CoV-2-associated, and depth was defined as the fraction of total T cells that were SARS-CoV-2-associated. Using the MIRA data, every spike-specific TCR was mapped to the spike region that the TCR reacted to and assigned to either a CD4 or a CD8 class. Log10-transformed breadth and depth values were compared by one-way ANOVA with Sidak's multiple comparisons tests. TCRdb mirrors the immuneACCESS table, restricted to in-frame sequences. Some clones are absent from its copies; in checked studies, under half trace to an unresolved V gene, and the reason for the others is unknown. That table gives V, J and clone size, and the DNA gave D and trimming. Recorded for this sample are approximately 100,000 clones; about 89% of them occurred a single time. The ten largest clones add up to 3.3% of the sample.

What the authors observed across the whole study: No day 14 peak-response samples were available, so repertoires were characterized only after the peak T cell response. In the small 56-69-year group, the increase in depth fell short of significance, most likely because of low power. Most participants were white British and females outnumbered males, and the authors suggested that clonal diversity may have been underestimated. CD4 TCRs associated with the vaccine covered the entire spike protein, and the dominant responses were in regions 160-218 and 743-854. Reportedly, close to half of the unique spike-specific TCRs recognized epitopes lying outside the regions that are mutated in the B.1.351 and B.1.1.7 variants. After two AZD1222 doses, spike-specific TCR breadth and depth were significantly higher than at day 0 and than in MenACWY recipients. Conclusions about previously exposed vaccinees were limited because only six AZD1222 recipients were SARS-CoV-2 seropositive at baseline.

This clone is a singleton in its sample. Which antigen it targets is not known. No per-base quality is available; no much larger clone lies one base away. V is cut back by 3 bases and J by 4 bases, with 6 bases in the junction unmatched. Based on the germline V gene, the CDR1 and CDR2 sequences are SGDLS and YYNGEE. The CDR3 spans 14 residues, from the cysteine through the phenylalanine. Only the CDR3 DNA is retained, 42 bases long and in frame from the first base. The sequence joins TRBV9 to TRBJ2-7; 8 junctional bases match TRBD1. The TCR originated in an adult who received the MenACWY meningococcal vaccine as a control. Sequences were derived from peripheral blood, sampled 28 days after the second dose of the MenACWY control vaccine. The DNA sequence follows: TGTGCCAGCAGCGCTGGACAGGGTGGGTACGAGCAGTACTTC. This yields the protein CASSAGQGGYEQYF.